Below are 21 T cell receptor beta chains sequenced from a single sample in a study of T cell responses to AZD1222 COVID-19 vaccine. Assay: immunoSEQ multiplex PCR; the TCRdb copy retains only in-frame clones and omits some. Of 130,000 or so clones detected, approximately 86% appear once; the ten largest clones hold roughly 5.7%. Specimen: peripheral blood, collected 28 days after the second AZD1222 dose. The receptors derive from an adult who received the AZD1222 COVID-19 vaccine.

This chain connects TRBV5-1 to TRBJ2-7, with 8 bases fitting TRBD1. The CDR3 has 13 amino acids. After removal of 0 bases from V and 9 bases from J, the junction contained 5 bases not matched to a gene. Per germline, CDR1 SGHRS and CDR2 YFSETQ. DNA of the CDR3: TGCGCCAGCAGCTTGGTGGACAGGGTGGGGCAGTACTTC. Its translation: CASSLVDRVGQYF.

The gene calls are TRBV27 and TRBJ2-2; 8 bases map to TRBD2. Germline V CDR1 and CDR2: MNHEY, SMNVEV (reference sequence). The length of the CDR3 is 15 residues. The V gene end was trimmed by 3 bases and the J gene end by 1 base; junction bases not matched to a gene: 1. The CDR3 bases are TGTGCCAGCAGTTTTCGGGGGGGGAACACCGGGGAGCTGTTTTTT. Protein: CASSFRGGNTGELFF.

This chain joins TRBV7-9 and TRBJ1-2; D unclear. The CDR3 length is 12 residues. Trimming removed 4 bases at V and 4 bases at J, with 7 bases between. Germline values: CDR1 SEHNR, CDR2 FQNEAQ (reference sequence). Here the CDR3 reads CASSSAAYGYTF. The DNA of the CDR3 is TGTGCCAGCAGCTCTGCAGCCTATGGCTACACCTTC.

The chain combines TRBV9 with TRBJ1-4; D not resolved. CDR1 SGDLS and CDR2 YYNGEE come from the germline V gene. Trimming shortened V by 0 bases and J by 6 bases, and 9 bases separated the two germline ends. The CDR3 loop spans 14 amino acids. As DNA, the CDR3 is TGTGCCAGCAGCGTAGCTCCCGGGTATGAAAAACTGTTTTTT. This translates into CASSVAPGYEKLFF.

Here the CDR3 reads CASGPGQGWHEQYF. The CDR3 nucleotides read TGTGCCAGTGGACCAGGACAGGGCTGGCACGAGCAGTACTTC. The rearrangement uses TRBV27 and TRBJ2-7; 8 bases map to TRBD1. V was pared by 9 bases and J by 5 bases, with 12 bases of the junction left unmatched. Germline-derived CDR1 and CDR2 are MNHEY and SMNVEV (reference sequence). The CDR3 is 14 amino acids.

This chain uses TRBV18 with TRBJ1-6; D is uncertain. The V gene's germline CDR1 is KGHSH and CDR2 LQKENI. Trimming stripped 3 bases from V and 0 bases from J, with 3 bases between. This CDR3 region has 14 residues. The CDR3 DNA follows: TGTGCCAGCTCACCGAGCTCCTATAATTCACCCCTCCACTTT. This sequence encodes CASSPSSYNSPLHF.

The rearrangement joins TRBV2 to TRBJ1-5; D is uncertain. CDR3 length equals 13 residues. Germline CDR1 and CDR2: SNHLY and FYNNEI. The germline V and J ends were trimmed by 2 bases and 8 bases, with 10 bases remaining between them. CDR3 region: CASSETVLKPQHF. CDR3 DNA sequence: TGTGCCAGCAGTGAAACAGTACTAAAGCCCCAGCATTTT.

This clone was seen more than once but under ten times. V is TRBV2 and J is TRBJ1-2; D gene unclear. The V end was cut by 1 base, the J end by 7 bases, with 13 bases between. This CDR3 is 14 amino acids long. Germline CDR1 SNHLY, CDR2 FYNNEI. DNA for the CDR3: TGTGCCAGCAGTGAAGGGGAGTTTCCGCGTGGCTACACCTTC. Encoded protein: CASSEGEFPRGYTF. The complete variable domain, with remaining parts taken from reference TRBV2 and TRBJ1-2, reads EPEVTQTPSHQVTQMGQEVILRCVPISNHLYFYWYRQILGQKVEFLVSFYNNEISEKSEIFDDQFSVERPDGSNFTLKIRSTKLEDSAMYFCASSEGEFPRGYTFGSGTRLTVV.

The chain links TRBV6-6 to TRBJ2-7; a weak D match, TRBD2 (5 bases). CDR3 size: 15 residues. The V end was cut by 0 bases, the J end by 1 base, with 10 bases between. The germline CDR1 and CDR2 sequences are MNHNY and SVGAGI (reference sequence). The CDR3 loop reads CASSYSRGVSYEQYF. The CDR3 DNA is TGTGCCAGCAGTTACTCCCGGGGAGTATCCTACGAGCAGTACTTC.

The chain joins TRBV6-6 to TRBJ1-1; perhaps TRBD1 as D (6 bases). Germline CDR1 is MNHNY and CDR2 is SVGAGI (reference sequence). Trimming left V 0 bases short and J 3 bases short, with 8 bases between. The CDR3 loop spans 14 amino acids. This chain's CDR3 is CASSYSGGDTEAFF. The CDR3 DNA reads TGTGCCAGCAGTTACTCAGGGGGGGACACTGAAGCTTTCTTT.

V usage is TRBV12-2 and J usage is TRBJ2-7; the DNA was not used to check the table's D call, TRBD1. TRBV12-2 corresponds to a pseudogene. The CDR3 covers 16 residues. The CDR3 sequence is CASRYRSRTGGYEQYF. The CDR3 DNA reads TGTGCAAGTCGTTACCGTAGCAGGACAGGGGGCTACGAGCAGTACTTC.

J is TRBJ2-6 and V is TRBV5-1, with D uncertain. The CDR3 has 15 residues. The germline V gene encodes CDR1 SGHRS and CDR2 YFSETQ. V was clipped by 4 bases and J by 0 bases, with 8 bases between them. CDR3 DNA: TGCGCCAGCAGCAATGCGTACTCTGGGGCCAACGTCCTGACTTTC. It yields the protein CASSNAYSGANVLTF.

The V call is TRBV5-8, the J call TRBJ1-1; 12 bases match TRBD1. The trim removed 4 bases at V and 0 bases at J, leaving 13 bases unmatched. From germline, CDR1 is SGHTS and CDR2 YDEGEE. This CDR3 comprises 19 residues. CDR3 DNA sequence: TGTGCCAGCAGCCCGGGACAGGGGGCTTTATTACTAATGAACACTGAAGCTTTCTTT. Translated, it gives CASSPGQGALLLMNTEAFF.

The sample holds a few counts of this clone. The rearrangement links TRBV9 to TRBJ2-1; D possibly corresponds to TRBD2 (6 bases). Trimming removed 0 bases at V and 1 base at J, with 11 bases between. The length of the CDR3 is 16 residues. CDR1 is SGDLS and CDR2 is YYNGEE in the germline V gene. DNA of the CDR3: TGTGCCAGCAGCGTAGGAGGGGCGGGATCCTACAATGAGCAGTTCTTC. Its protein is CASSVGGAGSYNEQFF. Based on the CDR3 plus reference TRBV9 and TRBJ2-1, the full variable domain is DSGVTQTPKHLITATGQRVTLRCSPRSGDLSVYWYQQSLDQGLQFLIQYYNGEERAKGNILERFSAQQFPDLHSELNLSSLELGDSALYFCASSVGGAGSYNEQFFGPGTRLTVL.

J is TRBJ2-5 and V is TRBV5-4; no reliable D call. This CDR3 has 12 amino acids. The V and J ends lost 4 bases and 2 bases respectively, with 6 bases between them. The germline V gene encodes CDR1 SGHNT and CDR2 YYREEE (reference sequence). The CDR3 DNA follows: TGTGCCAGCAGCACGCGGCAAGAGACCCAGTACTTC. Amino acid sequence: CASSTRQETQYF.

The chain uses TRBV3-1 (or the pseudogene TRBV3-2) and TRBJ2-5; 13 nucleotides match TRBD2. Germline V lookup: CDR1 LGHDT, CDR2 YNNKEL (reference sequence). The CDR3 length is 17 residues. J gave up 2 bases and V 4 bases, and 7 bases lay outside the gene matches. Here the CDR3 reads CASSPWMGLAGQETQYF. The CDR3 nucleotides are TGTGCCAGCAGCCCCTGGATGGGACTAGCGGGACAAGAGACCCAGTACTTC.

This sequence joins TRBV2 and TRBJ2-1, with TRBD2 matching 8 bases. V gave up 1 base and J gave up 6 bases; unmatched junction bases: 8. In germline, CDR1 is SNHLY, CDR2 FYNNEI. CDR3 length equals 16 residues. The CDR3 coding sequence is TGTGCCAGCAGTGAAGGGAGGCTAGCGGGCGTCAATGAGCAGTTCTTC. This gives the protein CASSEGRLAGVNEQFF.

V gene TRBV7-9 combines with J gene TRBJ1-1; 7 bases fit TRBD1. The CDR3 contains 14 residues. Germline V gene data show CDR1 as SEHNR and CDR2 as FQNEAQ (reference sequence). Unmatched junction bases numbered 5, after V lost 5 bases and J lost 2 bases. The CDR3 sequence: CASSATGKNTEAFF. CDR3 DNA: TGTGCCAGCAGCGCGACAGGGAAAAACACTGAAGCTTTCTTT. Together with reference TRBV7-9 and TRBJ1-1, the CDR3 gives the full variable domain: DTGVSQNPRHKITKRGQNVTFRCDPISEHNRLYWYRQTLGQGPEFLTYFQNEAQLEKSRLLSDRFSAERPKGSFSTLEIQRTEQGDSAMYLCASSATGKNTEAFFGQGTRLTVV.

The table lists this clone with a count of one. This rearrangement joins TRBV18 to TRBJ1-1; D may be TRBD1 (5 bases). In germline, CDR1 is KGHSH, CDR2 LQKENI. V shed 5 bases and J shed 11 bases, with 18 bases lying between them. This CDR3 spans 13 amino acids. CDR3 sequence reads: CASSTGPGQLAFF. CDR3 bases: TGTGCCAGCTCAACGGGGCCGGGTCAGCTGGCTTTCTTT. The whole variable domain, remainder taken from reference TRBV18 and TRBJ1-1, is NAGVMQNPRHLVRRRGQEARLRCSPMKGHSHVYWYRQLPEEGLKFMVYLQKENIIDESGMPKERFSAEFPKEGPSILRIQQVVRGDSAAYFCASSTGPGQLAFFGQGTRLTVV.

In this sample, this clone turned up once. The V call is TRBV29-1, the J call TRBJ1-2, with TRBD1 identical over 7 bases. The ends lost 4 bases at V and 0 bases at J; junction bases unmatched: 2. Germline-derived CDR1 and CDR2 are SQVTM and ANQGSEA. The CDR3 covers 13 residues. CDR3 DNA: TGCAGCGTTGGGACAGGCCCTAACTATGGCTACACCTTC. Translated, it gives CSVGTGPNYGYTF.

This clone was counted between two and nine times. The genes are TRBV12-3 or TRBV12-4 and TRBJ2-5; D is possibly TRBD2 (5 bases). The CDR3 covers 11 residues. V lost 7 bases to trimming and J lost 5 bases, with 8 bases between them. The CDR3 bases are TGTGCCAGCACCGGCGGGGAGACCCAGTACTTC. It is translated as CASTGGETQYF.